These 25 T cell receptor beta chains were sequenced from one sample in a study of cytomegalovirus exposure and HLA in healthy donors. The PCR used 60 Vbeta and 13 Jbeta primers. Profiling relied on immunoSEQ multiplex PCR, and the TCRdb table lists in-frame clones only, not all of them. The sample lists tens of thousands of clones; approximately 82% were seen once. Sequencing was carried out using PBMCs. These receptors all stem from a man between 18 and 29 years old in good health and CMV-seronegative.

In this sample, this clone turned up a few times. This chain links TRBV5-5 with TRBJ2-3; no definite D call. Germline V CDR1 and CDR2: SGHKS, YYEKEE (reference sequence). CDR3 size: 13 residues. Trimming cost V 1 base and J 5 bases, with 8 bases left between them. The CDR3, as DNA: TGTGCCAGCAGCTTGTTGCCACAAGATACGCAGTATTTT. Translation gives CASSLLPQDTQYF.

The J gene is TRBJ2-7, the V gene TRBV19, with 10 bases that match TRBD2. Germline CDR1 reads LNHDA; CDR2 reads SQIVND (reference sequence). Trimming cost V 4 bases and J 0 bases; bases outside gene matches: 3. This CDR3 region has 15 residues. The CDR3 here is CASSKREGLSYEQYF. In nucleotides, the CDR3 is TGTGCCAGTAGTAAGCGGGAGGGCCTCTCCTACGAGCAGTACTTC.

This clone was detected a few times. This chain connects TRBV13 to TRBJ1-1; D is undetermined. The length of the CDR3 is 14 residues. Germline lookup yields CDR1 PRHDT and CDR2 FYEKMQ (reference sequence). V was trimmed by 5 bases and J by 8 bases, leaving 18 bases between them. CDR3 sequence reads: CASSPTRTLLEAFF. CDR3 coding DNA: TGTGCCAGCAGCCCTACACGGACTCTTCTGGAAGCTTTCTTT.

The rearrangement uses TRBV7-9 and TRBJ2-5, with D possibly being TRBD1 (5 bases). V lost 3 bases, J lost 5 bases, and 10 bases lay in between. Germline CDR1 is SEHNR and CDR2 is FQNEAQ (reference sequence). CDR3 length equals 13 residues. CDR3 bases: TGTGCCAGCAGCTTTCAGGGTTACGAGACCCAGTACTTC. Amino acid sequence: CASSFQGYETQYF.

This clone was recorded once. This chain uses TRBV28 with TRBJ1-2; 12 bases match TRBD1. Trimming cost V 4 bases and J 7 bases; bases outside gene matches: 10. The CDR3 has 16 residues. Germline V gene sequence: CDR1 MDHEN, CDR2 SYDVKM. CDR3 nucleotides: TGTGCCAGCAGTTATCTCCCGGGACAGGGGGCGGGTGGCTACACCTTC. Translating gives CASSYLPGQGAGGYTF.

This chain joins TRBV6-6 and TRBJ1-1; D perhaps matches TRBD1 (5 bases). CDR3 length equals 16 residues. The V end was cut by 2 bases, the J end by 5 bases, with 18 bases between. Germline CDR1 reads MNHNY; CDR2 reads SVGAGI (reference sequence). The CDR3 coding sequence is TGTGCCAGCAGTTACGGCCTTACAGGAACCCCTACTGAAGCTTTCTTT. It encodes CASSYGLTGTPTEAFF.

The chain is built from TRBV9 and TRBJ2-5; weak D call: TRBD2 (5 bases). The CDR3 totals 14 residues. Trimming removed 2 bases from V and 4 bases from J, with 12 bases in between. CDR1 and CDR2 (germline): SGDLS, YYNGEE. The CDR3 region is CASSVRRDGETQYF. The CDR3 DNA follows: TGTGCCAGCAGCGTTCGACGGGATGGAGAGACCCAGTACTTC. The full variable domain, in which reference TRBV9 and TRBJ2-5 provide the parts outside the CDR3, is DSGVTQTPKHLITATGQRVTLRCSPRSGDLSVYWYQQSLDQGLQFLIQYYNGEERAKGNILERFSAQQFPDLHSELNLSSLELGDSALYFCASSVRRDGETQYFGPGTRLLVL.

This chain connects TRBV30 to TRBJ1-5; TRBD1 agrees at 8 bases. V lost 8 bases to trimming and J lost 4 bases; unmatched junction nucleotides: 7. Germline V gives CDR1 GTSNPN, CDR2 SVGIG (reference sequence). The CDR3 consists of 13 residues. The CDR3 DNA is TGTGCCGGGTCAACAGGGGGAAATCAGCCCCAGCATTTT. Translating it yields CAGSTGGNQPQHF.

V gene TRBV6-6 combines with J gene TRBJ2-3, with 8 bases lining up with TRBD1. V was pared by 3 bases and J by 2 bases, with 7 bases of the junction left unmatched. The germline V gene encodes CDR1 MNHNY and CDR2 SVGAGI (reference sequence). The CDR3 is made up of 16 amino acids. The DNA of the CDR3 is TGTGCCAGCAGTTATGCAGGGGGCCGCCTCACAGATACGCAGTATTTT. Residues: CASSYAGGRLTDTQYF.

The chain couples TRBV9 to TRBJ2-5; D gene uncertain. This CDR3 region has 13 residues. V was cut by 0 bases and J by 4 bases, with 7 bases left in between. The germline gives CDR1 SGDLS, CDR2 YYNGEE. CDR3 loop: CASSVVPGETQYF. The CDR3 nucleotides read TGTGCCAGCAGCGTAGTACCGGGAGAGACCCAGTACTTC.

The chain's CDR3 is CASSLSQGYNSPLHF. The DNA of the CDR3 is TGTGCCAGCAGCTTAAGTCAGGGTTATAATTCACCCCTCCACTTT. This chain links TRBV7-2 with TRBJ1-6, with D possibly matching TRBD1 (5 bases). Germline CDR1 SGHTA, CDR2 FQGNSA. CDR3 length equals 15 residues. V dropped 2 bases and J dropped 4 bases, with 9 bases sitting between them.

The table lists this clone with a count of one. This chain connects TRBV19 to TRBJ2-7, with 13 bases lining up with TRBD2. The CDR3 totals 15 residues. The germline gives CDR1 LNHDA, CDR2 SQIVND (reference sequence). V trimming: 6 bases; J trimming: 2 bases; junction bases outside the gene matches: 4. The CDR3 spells CASRSTSGGPYEQYF. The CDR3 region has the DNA TGTGCCAGTAGATCGACTAGCGGGGGGCCCTACGAGCAGTACTTC.

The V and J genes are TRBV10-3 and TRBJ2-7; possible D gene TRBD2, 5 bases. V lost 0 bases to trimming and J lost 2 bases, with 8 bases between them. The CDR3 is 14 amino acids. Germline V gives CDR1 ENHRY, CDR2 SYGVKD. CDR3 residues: CAISESAGTYEQYF. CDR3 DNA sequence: TGTGCCATCAGTGAGTCGGCGGGTACCTACGAGCAGTACTTC.

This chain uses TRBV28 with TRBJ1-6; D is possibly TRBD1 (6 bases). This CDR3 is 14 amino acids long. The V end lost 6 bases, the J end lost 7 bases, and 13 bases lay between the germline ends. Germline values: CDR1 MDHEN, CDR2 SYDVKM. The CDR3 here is CASRPGTKNSPLHF. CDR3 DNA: TGTGCCAGCAGGCCCGGGACAAAGAATTCACCCCTCCACTTT.

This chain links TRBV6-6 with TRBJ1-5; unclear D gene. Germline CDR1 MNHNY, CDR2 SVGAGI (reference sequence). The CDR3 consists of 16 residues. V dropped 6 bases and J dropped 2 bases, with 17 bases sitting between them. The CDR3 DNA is TGTGCCAGCAGGAACCGGGAACCCGGAGGCAATCAGCCCCAGCATTTT. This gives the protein CASRNREPGGNQPQHF.

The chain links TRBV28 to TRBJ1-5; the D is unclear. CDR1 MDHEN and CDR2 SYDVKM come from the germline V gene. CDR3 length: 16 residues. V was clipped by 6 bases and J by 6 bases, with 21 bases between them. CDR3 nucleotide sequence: TGTGCCAGCAGATTAGGTTCGGGTGACGGAATTCAGCCCCAGCATTTT. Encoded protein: CASRLGSGDGIQPQHF.

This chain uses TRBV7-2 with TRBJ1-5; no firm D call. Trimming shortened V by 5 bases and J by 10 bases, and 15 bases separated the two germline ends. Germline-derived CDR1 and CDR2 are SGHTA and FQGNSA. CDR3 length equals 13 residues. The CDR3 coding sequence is TGTGCCAGCAGCACGAGAGATGCCCAACCCCAGCATTTT. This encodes CASSTRDAQPQHF.

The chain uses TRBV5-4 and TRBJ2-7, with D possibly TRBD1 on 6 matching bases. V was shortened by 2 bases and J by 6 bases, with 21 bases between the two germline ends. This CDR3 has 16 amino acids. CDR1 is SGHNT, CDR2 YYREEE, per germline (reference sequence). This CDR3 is CASSLSSGIRGPEQYF. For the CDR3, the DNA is TGTGCCAGCAGCTTATCTTCTGGGATCAGGGGACCCGAGCAGTACTTC.

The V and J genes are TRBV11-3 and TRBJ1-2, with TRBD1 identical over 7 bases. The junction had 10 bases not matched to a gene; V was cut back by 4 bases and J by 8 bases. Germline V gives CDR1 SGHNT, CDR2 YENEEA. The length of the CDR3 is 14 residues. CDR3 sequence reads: CASSSARGVFGYTF. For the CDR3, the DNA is TGTGCCAGCAGCTCTGCCAGGGGGGTCTTCGGCTACACCTTC.

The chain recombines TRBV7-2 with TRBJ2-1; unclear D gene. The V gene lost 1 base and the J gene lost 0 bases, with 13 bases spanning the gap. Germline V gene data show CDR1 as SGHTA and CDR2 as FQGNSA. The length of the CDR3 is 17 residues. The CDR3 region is CASSLVILASSYNEQFF. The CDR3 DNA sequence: TGTGCCAGCAGCTTAGTCATACTCGCAAGCTCCTACAATGAGCAGTTCTTC.

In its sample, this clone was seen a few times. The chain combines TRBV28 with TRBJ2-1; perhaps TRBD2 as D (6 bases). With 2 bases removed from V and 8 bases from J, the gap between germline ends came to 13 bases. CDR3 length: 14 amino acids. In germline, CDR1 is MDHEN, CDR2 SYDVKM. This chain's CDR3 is CASSLSGGFYEQFF. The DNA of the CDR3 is TGTGCCAGCAGTTTAAGTGGGGGGTTCTATGAGCAGTTCTTC. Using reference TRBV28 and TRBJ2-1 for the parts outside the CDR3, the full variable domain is DVKVTQSSRYLVKRTGEKVFLECVQDMDHENMFWYRQDPGLGLRLIYFSYDVKMKEKGDIPEGYSVSREKKERFSLILESASTNQTSMYLCASSLSGGFYEQFFGPGTRLTVL.

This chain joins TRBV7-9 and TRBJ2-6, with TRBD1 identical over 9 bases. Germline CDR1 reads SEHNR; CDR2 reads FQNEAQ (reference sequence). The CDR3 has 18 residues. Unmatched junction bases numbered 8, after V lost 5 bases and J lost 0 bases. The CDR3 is CASSHTGTGRSGANVLTF. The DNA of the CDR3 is TGTGCCAGCAGCCACACCGGGACAGGGCGCTCTGGGGCCAACGTCCTGACTTTC. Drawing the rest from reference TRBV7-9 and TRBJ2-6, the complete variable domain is DTGVSQNPRHKITKRGQNVTFRCDPISEHNRLYWYRQTLGQGPEFLTYFQNEAQLEKSRLLSDRFSAERPKGSFSTLEIQRTEQGDSAMYLCASSHTGTGRSGANVLTFGAGSRLTVL.

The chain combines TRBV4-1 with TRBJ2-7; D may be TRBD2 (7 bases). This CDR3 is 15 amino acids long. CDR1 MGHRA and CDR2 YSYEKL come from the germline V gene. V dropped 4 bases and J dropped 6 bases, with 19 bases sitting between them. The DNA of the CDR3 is TGCGCCAGCAGCCTTGGGGGGGGCGGATATAGCGAGCAGTACTTC. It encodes CASSLGGGGYSEQYF.

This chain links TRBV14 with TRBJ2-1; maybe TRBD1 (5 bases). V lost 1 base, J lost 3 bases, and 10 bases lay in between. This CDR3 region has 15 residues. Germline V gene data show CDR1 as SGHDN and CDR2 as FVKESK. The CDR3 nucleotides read TGTGCCAGCAGCCAAGTAGACAGTGTCTACAATGAGCAGTTCTTC. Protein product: CASSQVDSVYNEQFF.

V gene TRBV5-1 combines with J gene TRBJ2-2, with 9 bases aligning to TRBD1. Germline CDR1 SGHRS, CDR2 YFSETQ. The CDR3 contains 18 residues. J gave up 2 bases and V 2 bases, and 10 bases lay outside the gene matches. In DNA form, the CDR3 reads TGCGCCAGCAGCTTCCGAAAACCGGGACAGGGTAACACCGGGGAGCTGTTTTTT. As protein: CASSFRKPGQGNTGELFF. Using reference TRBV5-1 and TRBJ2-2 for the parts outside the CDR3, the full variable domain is KAGVTQTPRYLIKTRGQQVTLSCSPISGHRSVSWYQQTPGQGLQFLFEYFSETQRNKGNFPGRFSGRQFSNSRSEMNVSTLELGDSALYLCASSFRKPGQGNTGELFFGEGSRLTVL.